This TCR beta chain is from a study of T cell changes during pregnancy in multiple sclerosis. The CDR3 spans 15 residues. The germline V gene has CDR1 LNHDA and CDR2 SQIVND (reference sequence). V was trimmed by 3 bases and J by 5 bases, leaving 14 bases between them. Here immunoSEQ multiplex PCR was the method, and the copy in TCRdb shows in-frame clones only, minus some. Of 40,000 to 50,000 clones listed, 85% to 95% are singletons. This clonotype was sampled from a female donor in good health, enrolled as a control in a pregnancy study. Sequencing was performed on CD4+ T cells from peripheral blood mononuclear cells, taken in the second trimester of pregnancy. This chain connects TRBV19 to TRBJ1-5, with D possibly being TRBD1 (5 bases). CDR3 nucleotides: TGTGCCAGTAGTATGATAGGGGAAGAACATCAGCCCCAGCATTTT. Protein: CASSMIGEEHQPQHF.